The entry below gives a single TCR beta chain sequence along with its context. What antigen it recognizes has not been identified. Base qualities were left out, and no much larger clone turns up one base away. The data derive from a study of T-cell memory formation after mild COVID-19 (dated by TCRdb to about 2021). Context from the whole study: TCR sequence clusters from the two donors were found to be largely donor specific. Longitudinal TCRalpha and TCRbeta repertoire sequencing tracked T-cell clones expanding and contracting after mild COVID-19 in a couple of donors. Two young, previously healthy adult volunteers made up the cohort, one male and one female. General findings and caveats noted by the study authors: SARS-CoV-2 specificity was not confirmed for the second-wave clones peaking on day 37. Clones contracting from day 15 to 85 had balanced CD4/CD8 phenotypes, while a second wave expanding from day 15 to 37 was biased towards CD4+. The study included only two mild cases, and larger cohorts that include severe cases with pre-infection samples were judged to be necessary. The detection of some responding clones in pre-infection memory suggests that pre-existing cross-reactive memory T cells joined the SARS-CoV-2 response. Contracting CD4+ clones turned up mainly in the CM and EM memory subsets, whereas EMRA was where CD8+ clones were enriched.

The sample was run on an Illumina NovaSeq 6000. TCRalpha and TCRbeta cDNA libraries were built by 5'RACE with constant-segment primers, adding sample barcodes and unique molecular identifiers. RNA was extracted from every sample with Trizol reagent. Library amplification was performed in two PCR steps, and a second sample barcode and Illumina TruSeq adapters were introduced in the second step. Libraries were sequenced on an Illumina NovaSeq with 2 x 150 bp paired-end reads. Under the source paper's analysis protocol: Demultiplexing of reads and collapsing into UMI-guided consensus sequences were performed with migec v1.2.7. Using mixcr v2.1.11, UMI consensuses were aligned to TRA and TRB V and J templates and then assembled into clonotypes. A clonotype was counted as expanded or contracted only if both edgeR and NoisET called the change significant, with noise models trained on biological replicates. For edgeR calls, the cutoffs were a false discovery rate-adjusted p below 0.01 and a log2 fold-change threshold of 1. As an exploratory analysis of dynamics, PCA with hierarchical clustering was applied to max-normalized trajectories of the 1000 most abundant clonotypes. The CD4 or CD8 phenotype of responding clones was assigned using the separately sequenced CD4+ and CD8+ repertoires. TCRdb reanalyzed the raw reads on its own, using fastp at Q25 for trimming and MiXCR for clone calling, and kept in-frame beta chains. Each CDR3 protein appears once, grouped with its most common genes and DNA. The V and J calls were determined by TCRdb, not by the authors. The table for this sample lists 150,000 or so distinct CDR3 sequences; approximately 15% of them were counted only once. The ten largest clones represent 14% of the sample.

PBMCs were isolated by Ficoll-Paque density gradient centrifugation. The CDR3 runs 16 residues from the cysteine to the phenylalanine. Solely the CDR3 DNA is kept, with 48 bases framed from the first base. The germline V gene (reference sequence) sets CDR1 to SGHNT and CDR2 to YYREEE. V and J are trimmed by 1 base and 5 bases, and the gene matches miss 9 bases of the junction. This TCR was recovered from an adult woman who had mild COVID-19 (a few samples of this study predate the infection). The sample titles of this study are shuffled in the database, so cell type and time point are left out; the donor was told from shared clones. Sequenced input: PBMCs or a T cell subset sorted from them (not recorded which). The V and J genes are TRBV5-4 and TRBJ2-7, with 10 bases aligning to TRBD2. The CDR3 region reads CASSLLASGRMHEQYF. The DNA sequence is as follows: TGTGCCAGCAGCTTGCTGGCTAGCGGGAGAATGCACGAGCAGTACTTC.